This entry lists 19 T cell receptor beta chains sequenced from one sample in a study of blood T cell repertoires in COVID-19 (dated by TCRdb to between 2020 and 2021). Receptors were amplified or captured by the immunoSEQ multiplex PCR assay. Imported from immuneACCESS, the table was reduced by TCRdb to in-frame sequences with V and J called. These copies leave out some clones; in studies compared against another copy, an unresolved V gene accounts for under half, and the cause of the remainder is not known. The table for this sample lists over 400,000 clones; 80% to 90% of them were counted only once. The top ten clonotypes cover approximately 1.5% of the sample. The material sequenced was peripheral blood. These receptors were taken from a woman younger than 45 with active or convalescent COVID-19.

This sequence joins TRBV19 and TRBJ2-7; a weak D match, TRBD2 (6 bases). CDR3 size: 14 residues. Germline V gene lookup returns CDR1 LNHDA and CDR2 SQIVND (reference sequence). Trimming stripped 5 bases from V and 0 bases from J, with 11 bases between. CDR3 coding DNA: TGTGCCAGTAGTCTTACGGGACTCTCCTACGAGCAGTACTTC. This gives the protein CASSLTGLSYEQYF.

The chain couples TRBV7-9 to TRBJ2-3; 10 positions match TRBD1. The junction had 11 bases not matched to a gene; V was cut back by 4 bases and J by 4 bases. Germline CDR1 SEHNR, CDR2 FQNEAQ (reference sequence). The CDR3 sequence is 17 residues long. The chain's CDR3 is CASSSPGTGDYSDTQYF. CDR3 bases: TGTGCCAGCAGCTCGCCCGGGACAGGGGATTACTCAGATACGCAGTATTTT.

V gene TRBV5-8 combines with J gene TRBJ2-2; a possible D gene is TRBD1 (6 bases). The germline V and J ends were trimmed by 3 bases and 0 bases, with 12 bases remaining between them. The CDR3 sequence is 16 residues long. Germline V lookup: CDR1 SGHTS, CDR2 YDEGEE. The CDR3 DNA sequence: TGTGCCAGCAGCTCACGCAAGGGGGCGAACACCGGGGAGCTGTTTTTT. This translates into CASSSRKGANTGELFF.

The V gene is TRBV12-3 or TRBV12-4, the J gene TRBJ1-2; no firm D call. V lost 3 bases and J lost 8, with 13 bases in between. The CDR3 contains 13 residues. CDR3 sequence reads: CASSFSGVEGYTF. The CDR3 DNA is TGTGCCAGCAGTTTTTCCGGGGTAGAGGGCTACACCTTC.

V usage is TRBV19 and J usage is TRBJ2-7; TRBD1 matches at 7 bases. The trim removed 6 bases at V and 4 bases at J, leaving 12 bases unmatched. Germline values: CDR1 LNHDA, CDR2 SQIVND (reference sequence). The CDR3 consists of 15 residues. Here the CDR3 DNA reads TGTGCCAGTAGCCCCACTCAGACAGGGTGGTACGAGCAGTACTTC. Amino acid sequence: CASSPTQTGWYEQYF.

This clone is a singleton in its sample. The rearrangement links TRBV30 to TRBJ2-3; 14 bases are a match to TRBD2. This CDR3 contains 13 residues. CDR1 is GTSNPN, CDR2 SVGIG, per germline (reference sequence). J lost 4 bases, V lost 8 bases, and 2 bases had no gene match. The CDR3: CARGLAGADTQYF. For the CDR3, the DNA is TGTGCCCGGGGACTAGCGGGAGCAGATACGCAGTATTTT.

The chain recombines TRBV28 with TRBJ2-7; TRBD2 might be the D (6 bases). CDR1 is MDHEN and CDR2 is SYDVKM in the germline V gene. V lost 3 bases to trimming and J lost 9 bases, with 9 bases between them. The CDR3 has 11 amino acids. This chain's CDR3 is CASSFSGSQYF. The CDR3, as DNA: TGTGCCAGCAGTTTTAGCGGTTCGCAGTACTTC.

The chain recombines TRBV18 with TRBJ2-3; the D gene is possibly TRBD2 (6 bases). V was trimmed by 1 base and J by 3 bases, leaving 11 bases between them. The germline V gene has CDR1 KGHSH and CDR2 LQKENI. The CDR3 sequence is 15 residues long. This CDR3 is CASSPLETRTDTQYF. CDR3 nucleotides: TGTGCCAGCTCACCACTCGAGACTAGAACAGATACGCAGTATTTT.

The chain recombines TRBV27 with TRBJ2-3; TRBD2 is a possible D gene (5 bases). The V end was cut by 8 bases, the J end by 0 bases, with 15 bases between. The CDR3 loop spans 15 amino acids. Germline assignment: CDR1 MNHEY and CDR2 SMNVEV (reference sequence). The CDR3 loop reads CASRSLSGSTDTQYF. The CDR3, as DNA: TGTGCCAGCCGCTCCTTAAGCGGAAGCACAGATACGCAGTATTTT.

The rearrangement joins TRBV19 to TRBJ1-5; 8 nucleotides match TRBD1. J was trimmed by 7 bases and V by 7 bases; bases with no gene match: 12. Germline V lookup: CDR1 LNHDA, CDR2 SQIVND (reference sequence). The CDR3 runs to 15 residues. The CDR3 loop is CASTSTGTGPQPQHF. The CDR3, as DNA: TGTGCCAGTACCAGCACGGGGACAGGCCCCCAGCCCCAGCATTTT.

The chain couples TRBV7-9 to TRBJ1-2; D is possibly TRBD1 (5 bases). Germline V gene lookup returns CDR1 SEHNR and CDR2 FQNEAQ (reference sequence). CDR3 length: 15 residues. V shed 1 base and J shed 3 bases, with 12 bases lying between them. This CDR3 reads CASSLERQSHYGYTF. The CDR3 nucleotides are TGTGCCAGCAGCTTAGAGAGACAGAGCCACTATGGCTACACCTTC. The full variable domain, in which reference TRBV7-9 and TRBJ1-2 provide the parts outside the CDR3, is DTGVSQNPRHKITKRGQNVTFRCDPISEHNRLYWYRQTLGQGPEFLTYFQNEAQLEKSRLLSDRFSAERPKGSFSTLEIQRTEQGDSAMYLCASSLERQSHYGYTFGSGTRLTVV.

The V gene is TRBV6-5, the J gene TRBJ1-2, with 9 bases matching TRBD1. The ends lost 2 bases at V and 8 bases at J; junction bases unmatched: 9. The CDR3 consists of 15 residues. Per germline, CDR1 MNHEY and CDR2 SVGAGI. CDR3 nucleotide sequence: TGTGCCAGCAGTTACGTTTGGACAGGGGAAATCGGCTACACCTTC. Protein sequence: CASSYVWTGEIGYTF.

The V gene is TRBV27, the J gene TRBJ2-3, with 11 bases that match TRBD2. The CDR3 has 16 amino acids. Per germline, CDR1 MNHEY and CDR2 SMNVEV (reference sequence). V shed 2 bases, J shed 3 bases, and the junction held 4 bases outside the gene matches. The CDR3 reads CASSLLAGGWTDTQYF. The CDR3 DNA follows: TGTGCCAGCAGTTTACTAGCGGGAGGTTGGACAGATACGCAGTATTTT.

This rearrangement joins TRBV13 to TRBJ2-7, with D tentatively TRBD2 (7 bases). Between the trimmed V and J ends, which lost 2 bases and 3 bases, there was a span of 11 bases. CDR3 length: 14 amino acids. Germline lookup yields CDR1 PRHDT and CDR2 FYEKMQ (reference sequence). This chain's CDR3 is CASSLRGGDYEQYF. The CDR3, as DNA: TGTGCCAGCAGCTTAAGAGGGGGGGACTACGAGCAGTACTTC. Looking up the rest from reference TRBV13 and TRBJ2-7 gives the full variable domain: AAGVIQSPRHLIKEKRETATLKCYPIPRHDTVYWYQQGPGQDPQFLISFYEKMQSDKGSIPDRFSAQQFSDYHSELNMSSLELGDSALYFCASSLRGGDYEQYFGPGTRLTVT.

The rearrangement uses TRBV6-4 and TRBJ2-5, with 7 bases that match TRBD1. Germline V gene sequence: CDR1 MRHNA, CDR2 SNTAGT. V dropped 10 bases and J dropped 1; count of bases not matched to a gene: 6. The CDR3 is made up of 13 amino acids. CDR3 region: CATETGSQETQYF. The CDR3, as DNA: TGTGCCACCGAGACAGGGTCCCAAGAGACCCAGTACTTC.

This clone was seen only once. The rearrangement uses TRBV27 and TRBJ2-7; D may be TRBD1 (5 bases). Deletions cut 6 bases from V and 3 bases from J, with 18 bases between. This CDR3 spans 15 amino acids. From germline, CDR1 is MNHEY and CDR2 SMNVEV (reference sequence). The CDR3 DNA follows: TGTGCCAGCAGGACCCCGAGCCCTCAGGGCTACGAGCAGTACTTC. Translating it yields CASRTPSPQGYEQYF.

This clone was picked up a small number of times. The V and J genes are TRBV6-5 and TRBJ2-3; TRBD1 agrees at 11 bases. Germline CDR1 MNHEY, CDR2 SVGAGI. After removal of 0 bases from V and 4 bases from J, the junction contained 3 bases not matched to a gene. The CDR3 is made up of 16 amino acids. CDR3 sequence reads: CASSYSGTGGADTQYF. The CDR3 nucleotides read TGTGCCAGCAGTTACTCTGGGACAGGGGGTGCAGATACGCAGTATTTT.

The CDR3 protein is CASSLIAGINIQYF. DNA for the CDR3: TGTGCCAGCAGCCTTATAGCAGGGATCAACATTCAGTACTTC. The rearrangement joins TRBV11-2 to TRBJ2-4, with D tentatively TRBD1 (5 bases). Germline values: CDR1 SGHAT, CDR2 FQNNGV. V gave up 5 bases and J gave up 7 bases, with 15 bases separating them. CDR3 length: 14 amino acids.

V gene TRBV5-1 combines with J gene TRBJ2-3, with D possibly being TRBD2 (6 bases). Germline values: CDR1 SGHRS, CDR2 YFSETQ. Trimming took off 0 bases at V and 4 bases at J, with 9 bases between the two ends. The CDR3 spans 14 residues. The DNA for the CDR3 is TGCGCCAGCAGCTTGGCCAGGGAGGCAGATACGCAGTATTTT. Its protein is CASSLAREADTQYF.